These T cell receptor beta chains were read from a single sample in a study of T cell responses to AZD1222 COVID-19 vaccine. Sequencing used immunoSEQ multiplex PCR; TCRdb keeps in-frame clones, though not all of them. The table has 130,000 to 150,000 clones, roughly 88% seen once. The sequences come from peripheral blood, collected 28 days after the second dose of the MenACWY control vaccine. The source is an adult who received the MenACWY meningococcal vaccine as a control. CDR3s include the opening cysteine and the closing phenylalanine or tryptophan. The D gene is left open where the match is weak. Expanded clones are given a class, and other clones once, few, many or no size at all.

DNA	CDR3	size	V	J	D
TGTGCCTGGAGTGTAGGACGGGATTCACCCCTCCACTTT	CAWSVGRDSPLHF	NA	TRBV30	TRBJ1-6	NA
TGCAGTGCTAGTCTCCGGAGCTCCTACAATGAGCAGTTCTTC	CSASLRSSYNEQFF	NA	TRBV20-1	TRBJ2-1	NA
TGTGCCAGCAGCCCTCGGGGACACTATGGCTACACCTTC	CASSPRGHYGYTF	once	TRBV12-3/TRBV12-4	TRBJ1-2	NA
TGCGCCAGCAGCACGACAGGGCGGACGTCCTACGAGCAGTACTTC	CASSTTGRTSYEQYF	NA	TRBV5-1	TRBJ2-7	TRBD1
TGTGCCAGCTCACCAACACCGGGTGGCGAGCAGTACTTC	CASSPTPGGEQYF	NA	TRBV18	TRBJ2-7	NA
TGTGCCAGCAGTCCAGGACAGGGAACTGAAGCTTTCTTT	CASSPGQGTEAFF	NA	TRBV28	TRBJ1-1	TRBD1
TGTGCCAGCAGCAGACAGGGGGCGCAGACTGAAGCTTTCTTT	CASSRQGAQTEAFF	NA	TRBV7-9	TRBJ1-1	TRBD1
TGTGCCAGCAGCTTAGATCCGGGGAACTATGGCTACACCTTC	CASSLDPGNYGYTF	NA	TRBV7-3	TRBJ1-2	NA
TGTGCCAGTAGTATAGGCAGGGGGCGCACGACTAATGAAAAACTGTTTTTT	CASSIGRGRTTNEKLFF	NA	TRBV19	TRBJ1-4	TRBD1
TGTGCCTGGAGTCTAGGGGGGGACTATGGCTACACCTTC	CAWSLGGDYGYTF	NA	TRBV30	TRBJ1-2	NA
TGTGCCATCAGTGAGTTCAGGACAGGTTCTATCGAAAAACTGTTTTTT	CAISEFRTGSIEKLFF	NA	TRBV10-3	TRBJ1-4	TRBD1
TGTGCCAGCTCAGCCTCTGGACTGAACACTGAAGCTTTCTTT	CASSASGLNTEAFF	once	TRBV18	TRBJ1-1	NA
TGTGCTAGTGGTTTGGTACCTTCCCCCGGGACAGCGTCATATAGCAATCAGCCCCAGCATTTT	CASGLVPSPGTASYSNQPQHF	NA	TRBV12-5	TRBJ1-5	TRBD1
TGTGCCAGCAGCCTACAAAGGGGATTATCTGGAAACACCATATATTTT	CASSLQRGLSGNTIYF	NA	TRBV9	TRBJ1-3	NA
TGTGCCAGCAGCTCACTCCGGGACAGGGGTACCTATGGCTACACCTTC	CASSSLRDRGTYGYTF	NA	TRBV11-2	TRBJ1-2	TRBD1
TGCGCCAGCAGCAGCACTGGGGGATATGAGCAGTTCTTC	CASSSTGGYEQFF	NA	TRBV5-1	TRBJ2-1	NA
TGTGCCAGCAGTTACGCAGAATATTCCTACAATGAGCAGTTCTTC	CASSYAEYSYNEQFF	NA	TRBV6-6	TRBJ2-1	NA
TGTGCCAGCAGTGAAAAAGAGGCCCGAAATTCACCCCTCCACTTT	CASSEKEARNSPLHF	NA	TRBV2	TRBJ1-6	NA
TGTGCCAGCAGCTTGACCGGGGACTATTCACCCCTCCACTTT	CASSLTGDYSPLHF	NA	TRBV5-6	TRBJ1-6	NA